A single T cell receptor (beta chain) is shown here with its context. Its antigen remains unidentified. No per-base quality is available; no much larger clone lies one base away. The data derive from a study of blood T cell repertoires in COVID-19 (dated by TCRdb to 2020 to 2021). As for the study more broadly: Samples from collaborators originated in the United States, Italy and Spain and spanned both the acute and convalescent phases of COVID-19. Samples came from the ongoing ImmuneRACE study (first 160 participants) plus 1,254 subjects from 6 global collaborators. The material from the prospective study consisted of cDNA or gDNA derived from T cells, B-cell-depleted T cells, or PBMCs. The repertoires were made available in a free public database intended to serve as a resource for research on the immune response to SARS-CoV-2. A de-identified subject ID, COVID-19 status, age in years and sex were almost always included in the sample metadata. Where HLA class I and class II types were available, the types were taken from metadata supplied by the sample provider, not from assay-based typing. Subjects who had been exposed to COVID-19, were actively infected with it, or had recovered from it provided the deeply sampled blood TCRbeta repertoires that made up the dataset. The paper's findings and limits, for the study overall: The amount of clinical and demographic metadata varied by source and participant and was provided uncurated.

In the prospective study, participants were about 18 to 100 years old, resided in about two dozen geographic areas of the United States, and were enrolled through a virtual design. In the prospective study, cohorts were assigned on the basis of participant-reported clinical history obtained from a screening survey and a study questionnaire. ImmuneRACE Cohort 3 recovered participants were defined by two consecutive negative NP/OP PCR tests, healthcare professional clearance, or symptom resolution. In the prospective study, mobile phlebotomists collected whole blood, serum and a nasopharyngeal or oropharyngeal swab from each participant. Prospective study participants could optionally give additional blood draws and questionnaires over an approximately two-month period. Before DNA extraction, prospective study blood samples were shipped either frozen or at room temperature. TCRbeta CDR3 regions were amplified from genomic DNA using the immunoSEQ Assay, a bias-controlled multiplex PCR. In the paper's pipeline: The number of nucleated cells in each sample was estimated from the amplification of reference gene primers within the assay. To quantify the absolute abundance of each unique TCRbeta CDR3 rearrangement, sequence reads were collapsed and filtered. For each sample, productive Simpson clonality was calculated as the square root of Simpson's diversity index across productive rearrangements. The immuneACCESS repertoire file appears here via TCRdb, limited to in-frame rearrangements. These files lack a portion of the clones; in checked studies, under half of the deficit traces to unresolved V genes, and the cause of the others is not known. Clonal size and the V and J genes are those of that table, whereas D and trimming came from the DNA. In this sample the table shows roughly 250,000 clones, approximately 90% of which occur a single time. The ten most abundant clones make up just under 9% of the sample.

Input material: PBMCs or T cells enriched from blood (not recorded which). This TCR was recovered from a man aged 40-50 years who had recovered from COVID-19.

The CDR3 sequence is CASSEDRAGDTIYF. The sequenced DNA: TGTGCCAGCAGTGAAGACAGGGCAGGCGACACCATATATTTT. The receptor chain draws on TRBV2 and TRBJ1-3; the D region possibly corresponds to TRBD1 (6 bases align). V is reduced by 1 base and J by 8 bases, leaving a spacing of 12 bases between them. CDR1 SNHLY and CDR2 FYNNEI were looked up in the germline V gene. The CDR3 sequence holds 14 residues, the cysteine and phenylalanine included. Only the CDR3 DNA stays, 42 bases, in frame from base 1. Joined to the reference TRBV2 and TRBJ1-3 proteins, this CDR3 gives the full variable domain: EPEVTQTPSHQVTQMGQEVILRCVPISNHLYFYWYRQILGQKVEFLVSFYNNEISEKSEIFDDQFSVERPDGSNFTLKIRSTKLEDSAMYFCASSEDRAGDTIYFGEGSWLTVV.